These 27 T cell receptor beta chains were all obtained from the same sample, sequenced in a study of blood T cell repertoires in COVID-19. This table comes from immunoSEQ multiplex PCR, and its TCRdb copy is limited to in-frame clones, with some not included. The sample yields more than 300,000 clones, around 86% seen once. Sequenced input: PBMCs or T cells enriched from blood (not recorded which). These receptors were taken from a woman in her forties or fifties who had recovered from COVID-19.

The chain combines TRBV18 with TRBJ1-1; D remains ambiguous. The CDR3 extends over 14 amino acids. Trimming pared 6 bases from V and 0 bases from J, leaving 11 bases between. Germline CDR1 and CDR2: KGHSH and LQKENI. The CDR3 sequence: CASSPSEVNTEAFF. In nucleotides, the CDR3 is TGTGCCAGCTCGCCCTCCGAGGTGAACACTGAAGCTTTCTTT.

The V and J genes are TRBV27 and TRBJ2-1, with D possibly matching TRBD1 (5 bases). The CDR3 runs to 13 residues. Per the germline V gene, CDR1 is MNHEY and CDR2 is SMNVEV (reference sequence). Trimming took off 3 bases at V and 5 bases at J, with 8 bases between the two ends. The CDR3 loop reads CASSLGRNNEQFF. CDR3 nucleotide sequence: TGTGCCAGCAGTTTGGGGCGGAACAATGAGCAGTTCTTC.

The chain has TRBV7-2 and TRBJ1-1; D might be TRBD1 (5 bases). Germline-derived CDR1 and CDR2 are SGHTA and FQGNSA. The V end lost 4 bases, the J end lost 11 bases, and 14 bases lay between the germline ends. The CDR3 is made up of 12 amino acids. CDR3 sequence reads: CASSWKTGAAFF. In DNA form, the CDR3 reads TGTGCCAGCAGCTGGAAAACAGGTGCGGCTTTCTTT.

The chain recombines TRBV5-1 with TRBJ1-5; the match to TRBD1 covers 9 bases. Looked up from germline, CDR1 is SGHRS and CDR2 is YFSETQ. Trimming cost V 5 bases and J 5 bases; bases outside gene matches: 8. The CDR3 runs to 15 residues. The CDR3 sequence is CASRLGTGWDQPQHF. The CDR3 region has the DNA TGCGCCAGCAGACTTGGGACAGGGTGGGATCAGCCCCAGCATTTT. Full variable domain (outside the CDR3, taken from reference TRBV5-1 and TRBJ1-5): KAGVTQTPRYLIKTRGQQVTLSCSPISGHRSVSWYQQTPGQGLQFLFEYFSETQRNKGNFPGRFSGRQFSNSRSEMNVSTLELGDSALYLCASRLGTGWDQPQHFGDGTRLSIL.

With respect to this clone: This sample also contains other DNA sequences that code for the same CDR3. The chain recombines TRBV19 with TRBJ1-6; no firm D call. V lost 5 bases, J lost 7 bases, and 12 bases lay in between. The V gene's germline CDR1 is LNHDA and CDR2 SQIVND (reference sequence). This CDR3 comprises 14 residues. Here the CDR3 DNA reads TGTGCCAGTAGTCTGGGAGGCGTCAATTCACCCCTCCACTTT. Translation: CASSLGGVNSPLHF.

The CDR3 sequence is CASSVGGGANEKLFF. The DNA of the CDR3 is TGTGCCAGCAGCGTAGGCGGGGGGGCTAATGAAAAACTGTTTTTT. The genes are TRBV9 and TRBJ1-4, with D possibly matching TRBD1 (5 bases). This CDR3 region has 15 residues. In germline, CDR1 is SGDLS, CDR2 YYNGEE. V was cut by 0 bases and J by 3 bases, with 9 bases left in between.

The gene calls are TRBV21-1 and TRBJ2-6; no check of the table's D call, TRBD1, against the DNA was made. TRBV21-1 is a documented pseudogene. The CDR3 is made up of 17 amino acids. CDR3 in amino acids: CASRPEWGQAGANVLTF. The CDR3 bases are TGTGCCAGCAGACCTGAATGGGGCCAAGCAGGGGCCAACGTCCTGACTTTC.

The chain employs TRBV24-1 and TRBJ2-7; D call uncertain. Trimming shortened V by 2 bases and J by 5 bases, and 9 bases separated the two germline ends. The CDR3 runs to 13 residues. Germline-derived CDR1 and CDR2 are KGHDR and SFDVKD. The CDR3 here is CATSDSVSDEQYF. The DNA for the CDR3 is TGTGCCACCAGTGATTCGGTCTCGGACGAGCAGTACTTC.

This chain links TRBV18 with TRBJ2-1, with 11 bases identical to TRBD2. Germline V gene sequence: CDR1 KGHSH, CDR2 LQKENI. The CDR3 runs to 16 residues. Trimming took 1 base from V and 5 from J; bases not matched to a gene: 4. The CDR3 nucleotides are TGTGCCAGCTCACCACAACTAGCGGGAGCCCACAATGAGCAGTTCTTC. Its translation: CASSPQLAGAHNEQFF.

This clone was seen once. This CDR3 is also generated by other DNA sequences in the sample. This chain joins TRBV27 and TRBJ1-4; TRBD1 agrees at 7 bases. The CDR3 is 14 amino acids. V was pared by 4 bases and J by 4 bases, with 3 bases of the junction left unmatched. Per the germline V gene, CDR1 is MNHEY and CDR2 is SMNVEV (reference sequence). CDR3: CASSSRQGNEKLFF. As DNA, the CDR3 is TGTGCCAGCAGTTCTCGACAGGGTAATGAAAAACTGTTTTTT. Variable domain in full (rest from reference TRBV27 and TRBJ1-4): EAQVTQNPRYLITVTGKKLTVTCSQNMNHEYMSWYRQDPGLGLRQIYYSMNVEVTDKGDVPEGYKVSRKEKRNFPLILESPSPNQTSLYFCASSSRQGNEKLFFGSGTQLSVL.

CDR3 sequence reads: CAISGGSNQPQHF. CDR3 nucleotide sequence: TGTGCCATCAGTGGCGGTAGCAATCAGCCCCAGCATTTT. The chain combines TRBV10-3 with TRBJ1-5; D remains unclear. Germline lookup yields CDR1 ENHRY and CDR2 SYGVKD. This CDR3 is built from 13 residues. The ends were cut back, 4 bases at V and 0 bases at J, with 4 bases in the middle.

The table lists this clone with a few counts. The rearrangement joins TRBV19 to TRBJ2-7; 7 bases are shared with TRBD1. Germline V gene sequence: CDR1 LNHDA, CDR2 SQIVND (reference sequence). Trimming took 8 bases from V and 0 from J; bases not matched to a gene: 7. The CDR3 runs to 14 residues. The CDR3 region is CASRRDRLSYEQYF. CDR3 nucleotides: TGTGCCAGTCGACGGGACAGACTCTCCTACGAGCAGTACTTC.

The chain uses TRBV5-6 and TRBJ2-2; 9 bases match TRBD2. The CDR3 covers 16 residues. Per germline, CDR1 SGHDT and CDR2 YYEEEE. V lost 0 bases to trimming and J lost 5 bases; unmatched junction nucleotides: 5. The CDR3 spells CASSLVAGVLTGELFF. The CDR3 DNA reads as TGTGCCAGCAGCTTGGTAGCGGGAGTACTAACCGGGGAGCTGTTTTTT.

This rearrangement joins TRBV6-2 or TRBV6-3 to TRBJ2-1; D is possibly TRBD2 (5 bases). Trimming took off 0 bases at V and 6 bases at J, with 18 bases between the two ends. From germline, CDR1 is MNHEY and CDR2 SVGEGT. CDR3 length equals 17 residues. CDR3 DNA sequence: TGTGCCAGCAGTTACTCAGCCGGGATTGGAGCTCTCAATGAGCAGTTCTTC. Its protein product is CASSYSAGIGALNEQFF.

This chain's CDR3 is CASSPTGGRIEAFF. The CDR3 DNA reads TGTGCCAGCAGTCCGACAGGGGGACGAATTGAAGCTTTCTTT. V is TRBV6-2 or TRBV6-3 and J is TRBJ1-1; 9 bases are a match to TRBD1. This CDR3 has 14 amino acids. The V gene's germline CDR1 is MNHEY and CDR2 SVGEGT. J gave up 7 bases and V 5 bases, and 8 bases lay outside the gene matches.

V and J are TRBV3-1 (or the pseudogene TRBV3-2) and TRBJ2-5, with TRBD1 matching over 12 bases. V lost 0 bases to trimming and J lost 5 bases; unmatched junction nucleotides: 7. CDR3 size: 17 residues. Germline V gene data show CDR1 as LGHDT and CDR2 as YNNKEL (reference sequence). CDR3 sequence: CASSQEGTGGIGETQYF. As DNA, the CDR3 is TGTGCCAGCAGCCAAGAGGGGACAGGGGGCATTGGGGAGACCCAGTACTTC.

V usage is TRBV19 and J usage is TRBJ2-2; 8 bases match TRBD1. Germline loops: CDR1 LNHDA, CDR2 SQIVND (reference sequence). There are 15 residues in the CDR3. The junction had 7 bases not matched to a gene; V was cut back by 4 bases and J by 6 bases. Here the CDR3 DNA reads TGTGCCAGTAGTACAGGGGGCTTCTCGGCCGGGGAGCTGTTTTTT. Translated: CASSTGGFSAGELFF.

This chain joins TRBV3-1 (or the pseudogene TRBV3-2) and TRBJ2-7; 8 nucleotides match TRBD2. Trimming removed 0 bases from V and 0 bases from J; junction bases left unmatched: 10. This CDR3 has 18 amino acids. CDR1 is LGHDT, CDR2 YNNKEL, per germline (reference sequence). CDR3 amino acids: CASSQELAFGRGSYEQYF. The CDR3 DNA follows: TGTGCCAGCAGCCAAGAATTGGCCTTCGGGAGGGGCTCCTACGAGCAGTACTTC.

The rearrangement links TRBV6-5 to TRBJ1-1, with TRBD1 identical over 8 bases. CDR1 and CDR2 from the germline V gene are MNHEY and SVGAGI. V lost 4 bases and J lost 2; bases outside the gene matches: 6. CDR3 size: 15 residues. The CDR3 sequence: CASSSEDRGNTEAFF. CDR3 sequence (DNA): TGTGCCAGCAGTTCGGAAGACAGGGGCAACACTGAAGCTTTCTTT.

This chain links TRBV7-9 with TRBJ2-5; no clear D. This CDR3 has 15 amino acids. With 3 bases removed from V and 7 bases from J, the gap between germline ends came to 18 bases. The germline CDR1 and CDR2 sequences are SEHNR and FQNEAQ (reference sequence). DNA of the CDR3: TGTGCCAGCAGCTTTCCGGAGCTGGTTTCTGGGACCCAGTACTTC. Residues: CASSFPELVSGTQYF.

The V gene is TRBV19, the J gene TRBJ2-3; no definite D call. Trimming removed 9 bases at V and 5 bases at J, with 18 bases between. Looked up from germline, CDR1 is LNHDA and CDR2 is SQIVND (reference sequence). The CDR3 sequence is 14 residues long. The CDR3 DNA is TGTGCCAGCCGGCGGTCACCTACATTAGATACGCAGTATTTT. This gives the protein CASRRSPTLDTQYF.

The chain's CDR3 is CASSPTGSGNTIYF. The CDR3 nucleotides read TGTGCCAGCAGCCCCACAGGGTCTGGAAACACCATATATTTT. J is TRBJ1-3 and V is TRBV7-9; D is perhaps TRBD1 (6 bases). The V and J ends lost 5 bases and 1 base respectively, with 9 bases between them. Germline V gene lookup returns CDR1 SEHNR and CDR2 FQNEAQ (reference sequence). CDR3 length: 14 amino acids.

The J gene is TRBJ1-6, the V gene TRBV2; D unclear. This CDR3 is built from 15 residues. Deletions cut 3 bases from V and 5 bases from J, with 11 bases between. The germline CDR1 and CDR2 sequences are SNHLY and FYNNEI. The CDR3 DNA reads as TGTGCCAGCAGTGAGCGAGGGCAAAATAATTCACCCCTCCACTTT. The encoded protein is CASSERGQNNSPLHF.

The chain combines TRBV10-3 with TRBJ1-6; TRBD1 matches at 8 bases. V lost 6 bases, J lost 9 bases, and 1 base stayed unmatched. The length of the CDR3 is 12 residues. Germline V gives CDR1 ENHRY, CDR2 SYGVKD. CDR3 nucleotide sequence: TGTGCCATCAGCGACAGGGGTTCACCCCTCCACTTT. Amino acids: CAISDRGSPLHF.

The chain has TRBV30 and TRBJ1-6; D perhaps matches TRBD1 (6 bases). Germline V lookup: CDR1 GTSNPN, CDR2 SVGIG (reference sequence). The CDR3 is 15 residues long. Trimming cost V 0 bases and J 8 bases, with 14 bases left between them. CDR3 DNA: TGTGCCTGGAGTGTACTCGGACAGCAGTATTCACCCCTCCACTTT. Translating gives CAWSVLGQQYSPLHF.

This clone has just one count. This sequence joins TRBV6-9 and TRBJ2-1, with TRBD2 matching 13 bases. Germline V gene lookup returns CDR1 MNHGY and CDR2 SVAAGI. With 4 bases clipped from V and 9 bases from J, the junction kept 6 bases outside the gene matches. CDR3 size: 15 residues. The DNA for the CDR3 is TGTGCCAGCAGTTCCGGACTAGCGGGAGTGAGTGAGCAGTTCTTC. Amino acids: CASSSGLAGVSEQFF.

This CDR3 reads CASSRTSGRARDTQYF. The CDR3 DNA is TGTGCCAGTAGTCGGACTAGCGGGAGGGCCAGAGATACGCAGTATTTT. J is TRBJ2-3 and V is TRBV19, with TRBD2 identical over 15 bases. The CDR3 has 16 residues. Germline CDR1 LNHDA, CDR2 SQIVND (reference sequence). V dropped 5 bases and J dropped 5; count of bases not matched to a gene: 5.